This TCR beta chain was observed in a study of OX40 agonist ivuxolimab in advanced cancers. Study-level information: The dose-escalation cohort was roughly 83% male, with a mean age of around 60 years, ranging about 20 to 85.

The CDR3 runs 18 residues. V gave up 7 bases and J gave up 1 base; unmatched junction bases: 17. Germline V gives CDR1 MNHEY, CDR2 SMNVEV (reference sequence). Data came from immunoSEQ multiplex PCR; TCRdb stores just in-frame clones and leaves some out. The table has approximately 94,000 clones, 92% seen once. Here the sequenced sample was CD4+ or CD8+ T cells sorted from blood, taken in a trial of the OX40 agonist ivuxolimab. This rearrangement joins TRBV27 to TRBJ1-1; 8 bases map to TRBD1. The source is an adult with an advanced solid tumor such as melanoma, head and neck, liver or kidney cancer. CDR3 DNA sequence: TGTGCCAGCATACCTACCTTAAGACAGGGGTTATGGAACACTGAAGCTTTCTTT. This translates into CASIPTLRQGLWNTEAFF.